The T cell receptor (beta chain) described here comes from a study of T cells after yellow fever vaccination. Looking at the study overall: Low-cell-number fractions were prepared with SMART-Seq v4 Ultra Low Input. The study, taken as a whole, reports: The study re-detected most primary-vaccination clones after the booster (96% CD4, 85% to 90% CD8). Researchers report a weaker secondary response that nonetheless peaked faster, day 5 versus 15.

The CDR3 contains 17 residues. The V gene end was trimmed by 4 bases and the J gene end by 4 bases; junction bases not matched to a gene: 8. Per germline, CDR1 SGHRS and CDR2 YFSETQ. This clonotype was seen more than once but under ten times. As yet, its antigen is unknown. TCRdb processed the 5' RACE reads anew with MiXCR; each CDR3 protein has one entry. The data contain roughly 180,000 distinct CDR3 sequences, 5.5% to 8% of them singletons. The chain couples TRBV5-1 to TRBJ2-3; 14 bases map to TRBD2. The starting material was CD4+ T cells sorted from PBMCs, obtained on the day of the first yellow fever vaccination. The sequence came from a man between 18 and 35 years old who received the YFV17D yellow fever vaccine. The CDR3 reads CASSETSGGAGADTQYF. Written as DNA, the CDR3 is TGCGCCAGCAGCGAGACTAGCGGGGGGGCCGGAGCAGATACGCAGTATTTT.